A single sample is the source of the 9 T cell receptor beta chains below, sequenced in a study of cytotoxic CD8 clonotypes in ibrutinib-treated CLL. The assay was immunoSEQ multiplex PCR, and TCRdb's table has in-frame clones only and misses some. The table has about 28,000 clones, around 60% seen once. Sequencing used PBMCs, obtained before ibrutinib treatment. The source of these receptors is a human donor with chronic lymphocytic leukemia.

This clone was recorded a few times. The chain links TRBV7-2 to TRBJ2-1, with TRBD2 matching 11 bases. This CDR3 has 17 residues. Germline V lookup: CDR1 SGHTA, CDR2 FQGNSA. The V and J ends lost 3 bases and 4 bases, in that order; junction bases with no gene match: 8. The DNA of the CDR3 is TGTGCCAGCAGCTTTCAAATAGCGGGGGGGCGGTACAATGAGCAGTTCTTC. Translation gives CASSFQIAGGRYNEQFF.

The genes are TRBV5-1 and TRBJ2-2, with D uncertain. The CDR3 is 12 amino acids. The germline V gene has CDR1 SGHRS and CDR2 YFSETQ. Trimming pared 4 bases from V and 6 bases from J, leaving 7 bases between. The CDR3 DNA sequence: TGCGCCAGCAGCGTGGTCCCCGGGGAGCTGTTTTTT. This gives the protein CASSVVPGELFF.

The gene calls are TRBV11-2 and TRBJ2-7; 8 bases agree with TRBD2. Germline V lookup: CDR1 SGHAT, CDR2 FQNNGV. This CDR3 is built from 13 residues. V shed 7 bases and J 3 bases; nucleotides not matched to a gene: 5. In DNA, the CDR3 is TGTGCCAGCACAGCGGGAGTACTCTACGAGCAGTACTTC. Translated, it gives CASTAGVLYEQYF.

The chain links TRBV7-9 to TRBJ1-2, with D possibly being TRBD1 (5 bases). The V end was cut by 3 bases, the J end by 6 bases, with 14 bases between. The CDR3 is made up of 14 amino acids. Germline CDR1 and CDR2: SEHNR and FQNEAQ (reference sequence). The CDR3 DNA follows: TGTGCCAGCAGCTTTTTCGGAGGGACGGATGGCTACACCTTC. It translates to CASSFFGGTDGYTF.

This sequence joins TRBV7-6 and TRBJ2-1; 8 bases are shared with TRBD2. Germline assignment: CDR1 SGHVS and CDR2 FNYEAQ. J was trimmed by 0 bases and V by 6 bases; bases with no gene match: 7. This CDR3 has 16 residues. The CDR3 sequence: CASRPSSGSSYNEQFF. The CDR3 DNA is TGTGCCAGCAGGCCTTCGAGCGGGAGCTCCTACAATGAGCAGTTCTTC.

The chain has TRBV28 and TRBJ1-2; D is unresolved. V dropped 8 bases and J dropped 5 bases, with 18 bases sitting between them. Per germline, CDR1 MDHEN and CDR2 SYDVKM. The CDR3 is 14 residues long. This CDR3 is CASAQLRPGYGYTF. CDR3 DNA: TGTGCCAGCGCCCAGTTGAGGCCGGGGTATGGCTACACCTTC.

The rearrangement joins TRBV7-2 to TRBJ1-4, with unresolved D. CDR1 and CDR2 (germline): SGHTA, FQGNSA. This CDR3 contains 15 residues. Trimming removed 6 bases at V and 7 bases at J, with 18 bases between. The CDR3 bases are TGTGCCAGCAGACAATGGGCAAGGGAGGGTGAAAAACTGTTTTTT. Protein product: CASRQWAREGEKLFF.

In its sample, this clone was seen a few times. The chain joins TRBV11-2 to TRBJ2-7; 10 bases map to TRBD2. The ends lost 5 bases at V and 7 bases at J; junction bases unmatched: 11. Germline V lookup: CDR1 SGHAT, CDR2 FQNNGV. This CDR3 is built from 15 residues. The CDR3 loop reads CASSLLAGVGGEQYF. CDR3 bases: TGTGCCAGCAGCCTTCTAGCGGGAGTCGGGGGTGAGCAGTACTTC.

The chain couples TRBV7-9 to TRBJ2-2; no clear D. The CDR3 sequence is 16 residues long. V was shortened by 5 bases and J by 3 bases, with 16 bases between the two germline ends. The germline gives CDR1 SEHNR, CDR2 FQNEAQ (reference sequence). The CDR3 sequence: CASSPRYPQDTGELFF. The CDR3, as DNA: TGTGCCAGCAGCCCCCGTTATCCTCAGGACACCGGGGAGCTGTTTTTT. Looking up the rest from reference TRBV7-9 and TRBJ2-2 gives the full variable domain: DTGVSQNPRHKITKRGQNVTFRCDPISEHNRLYWYRQTLGQGPEFLTYFQNEAQLEKSRLLSDRFSAERPKGSFSTLEIQRTEQGDSAMYLCASSPRYPQDTGELFFGEGSRLTVL.